This is a list of T cell receptor beta chains from one sample in a study of cytomegalovirus exposure and HLA in healthy donors. The protocol was immunoSEQ multiplex PCR, while the TCRdb copy is restricted to in-frame clones and leaves out a portion. Found here are about 150,000 clones, roughly 90% of them singletons; the top ten hold approximately 20%. Sequencing was performed on PBMCs. The source is a man between 18 and 35 years old in good health and CMV-seropositive. CDR3s include the opening cysteine and the closing phenylalanine or tryptophan. The order of the fields is D gene, clone size, J gene, V gene, CDR3 protein, CDR3 DNA. The D gene is left open where the match is weak. Where a row states a size, it is once, few, many or the class of an expanded clone; other rows omit it.

TRBD1 - TRBJ1-1 TRBV9 CASSVEGGGNTEAFF TGTGCCAGCAGCGTAGAAGGGGGCGGAAACACTGAAGCTTTCTTT
TRBD1 - TRBJ1-5 TRBV19 CASSPDRGDQPQHF TGTGCCAGTAGTCCAGACAGGGGGGATCAGCCCCAGCATTTT
TRBD1 - TRBJ2-1 TRBV11-2 CASSTDRGNEQFF TGTGCCAGCAGCACAGACAGGGGTAATGAGCAGTTCTTC
- - TRBJ1-4 TRBV7-9 CALGATNEKLFF TGTGCCCTAGGGGCAACTAATGAAAAACTGTTTTTT
TRBD2 - TRBJ2-3 TRBV6-4 CASSHLAGGPDTQYF TGTGCCAGCAGCCACCTAGCGGGGGGGCCAGATACGCAGTATTTT
- - TRBJ2-1 TRBV7-9 CASSPWEGEGNEQFF TGTGCCAGCAGCCCTTGGGAGGGGGAGGGCAATGAGCAGTTCTTC
- - TRBJ2-7 TRBV6-5 CASSYGRVAGEQYF TGTGCCAGCAGTTACGGGCGGGTCGCGGGCGAGCAGTACTTC
- - TRBJ2-7 TRBV5-4 CASSFGGPLYEQYF TGTGCCAGCAGCTTCGGGGGGCCTCTCTACGAGCAGTACTTC
TRBD1 - TRBJ1-2 TRBV19 CASSNMYRDRDGYTF TGTGCCAGTAGTAATATGTACCGGGACAGGGACGGCTACACCTTC
TRBD2 - TRBJ2-4 TRBV5-4 CASSTRTSGPKNIQYF TGTGCCAGCAGCACCCGGACTAGCGGGCCCAAAAACATTCAGTACTTC
- - TRBJ2-7 TRBV6-1 CASSEAGRGRSYEQYF TGTGCCAGCAGTGAAGCAGGGCGGGGGCGTTCCTACGAGCAGTACTTC
- - TRBJ1-2 TRBV5-1 CASSSGGADYGYTF TGCGCCAGCAGCTCGGGTGGGGCGGACTATGGCTACACCTTC
- once TRBJ1-5 TRBV5-1 CASSLGGYSQPQHF TGCGCCAGCAGCTTGGGAGGGTACAGTCAGCCCCAGCATTTT
TRBD1 - TRBJ1-3 TRBV11-1 CASSLNRGLGNTIYF TGTGCCAGCAGCTTGAACAGGGGGCTCGGAAACACCATATATTTT
TRBD2 - TRBJ2-3 TRBV10-3 CAISYGLATDTQYF TGTGCCATCAGCTACGGACTAGCAACAGATACGCAGTATTTT
- - TRBJ1-5 TRBV15 CATSREGPGGQPQHF TGTGCCACCAGCAGAGAGGGTCCGGGGGGGCAGCCCCAGCATTTT
- - TRBJ2-7 TRBV19 CASSRGAGPPGEQYF TGTGCCAGTAGTAGGGGAGCCGGGCCCCCAGGCGAGCAGTACTTC
- - TRBJ2-7 TRBV27 CASSLTGTFLPESSYEQYF TGTGCCAGCAGTCTAACCGGGACATTCCTTCCCGAGAGCTCCTACGAGCAGTACTTC
- few TRBJ1-5 TRBV7-2 CASSPRGLNQPQHF TGTGCCAGCAGCCCCCGAGGGCTTAATCAGCCCCAGCATTTT
- - TRBJ1-4 TRBV7-9 CASSYGRQHNEKLFF TGTGCCAGCAGCTATGGGCGACAGCATAATGAAAAACTGTTTTTT
TRBD1 - TRBJ1-3 TRBV6-5 CASSPGGSGNTIYF TGTGCCAGCAGCCCAGGGGGCTCTGGAAACACCATATATTTT
- - TRBJ1-5 TRBV7-9 CASSLLSSNQPQHF TGTGCCAGCAGCTTACTCAGTAGCAATCAGCCCCAGCATTTT